A single sample is the source of the 12 T cell receptor beta chains below, sequenced in a study of shared clonotypes between healthy human individuals. Clones were sequenced by immunoSEQ multiplex PCR, and TCRdb holds only the in-frame ones, with some missing. The repertoire holds some 650,000 clones, with approximately 97% as singletons. The sequenced sample was naive CD4+ T cells sorted from blood. Subset described: CD45RA+ positively selected. The receptors were gathered from a woman aged 25 to 39 in good health.

The count of this clone is one. The chain couples TRBV6-1 to TRBJ1-1, with D maybe TRBD1 (5 bases). CDR1 and CDR2 from the germline V gene are MNHNS and SASEGT. The V end lost 8 bases, the J end lost 0 bases, and 10 bases lay between the germline ends. The CDR3 has 13 amino acids. This chain's CDR3 is CASWGRLNTEAFF. The CDR3 DNA follows: TGTGCCAGCTGGGGCAGGTTGAACACTGAAGCTTTCTTT.

This clone was seen a single time. The rearrangement links TRBV11-2 to TRBJ2-7; D is unclear. This CDR3 spans 12 amino acids. V was shortened by 0 bases and J by 7 bases, with 7 bases between the two germline ends. The V gene's germline CDR1 is SGHAT and CDR2 FQNNGV. The CDR3 region has the DNA TGTGCCAGCAGCTTAGATCGGCGGGAGCAGTACTTC. It codes for CASSLDRREQYF. The full variable domain, rest sourced from reference TRBV11-2 and TRBJ2-7, is EAGVAQSPRYKIIEKRQSVAFWCNPISGHATLYWYQQILGQGPKLLIQFQNNGVVDDSQLPKDRFSAERLKGVDSTLKIQPAKLEDSAVYLCASSLDRREQYFGPGTRLTVT.

The genes are TRBV25-1 and TRBJ2-7, with unresolved D. The CDR3 consists of 15 residues. CDR1 and CDR2 (germline): MGHDK, SYGVNS. Trimming removed 3 bases at V and 2 bases at J, with 14 bases between. The DNA of the CDR3 is TGTGCCAGCAGTGACCCCGGCACCAACCCCTACGAGCAGTACTTC. Translating gives CASSDPGTNPYEQYF.

CDR3 in DNA: TGTGCCAGCAATCGCGGGGGCAGGGCCACAGATACGCAGTATTTT. Amino acids: CASNRGGRATDTQYF. The genes are TRBV5-8 and TRBJ2-3, with D tentatively TRBD2 (7 bases). The germline V and J ends were trimmed by 6 bases and 2 bases, with 16 bases remaining between them. The germline CDR1 and CDR2 sequences are SGHTS and YDEGEE. CDR3 length: 15 residues.

The chain carries TRBV19 and TRBJ2-1, with 8 bases lining up with TRBD2. V trimming: 3 bases; J trimming: 6 bases; junction bases outside the gene matches: 13. This CDR3 is 17 amino acids long. Looked up from germline, CDR1 is LNHDA and CDR2 is SQIVND (reference sequence). The CDR3 loop reads CASSIGFAGLDFNEQFF. The CDR3 region has the DNA TGTGCCAGTAGTATTGGTTTTGCGGGACTAGATTTCAATGAGCAGTTCTTC.

This rearrangement joins TRBV28 to TRBJ2-2, with 7 nucleotides matching TRBD1. CDR1 MDHEN and CDR2 SYDVKM come from the germline V gene. CDR3 length: 14 amino acids. Trimming at V came to 6 bases and at J to 4 bases, leaving 5 bases not matched to a gene. The CDR3 nucleotides read TGTGCCAGCAGGTCCGGGACAGTCACCGGGGAGCTGTTTTTT. It specifies CASRSGTVTGELFF.

The chain uses TRBV28 and TRBJ2-7, with 11 positions matching TRBD2. This CDR3 is built from 15 residues. V was clipped by 7 bases and J by 7 bases; unmatched bases: 12. Germline CDR1 reads MDHEN; CDR2 reads SYDVKM. As DNA, the CDR3 is TGTGCCAGCACCATTAGCGGGAGGGCCGTCTGGGAGCAGTACTTC. Protein sequence: CASTISGRAVWEQYF.

The V call is TRBV29-1, the J call TRBJ2-1; D is unresolved. This CDR3 comprises 13 residues. Trimming shortened V by 1 base and J by 2 bases, and 6 bases separated the two germline ends. CDR1 is SQVTM, CDR2 ANQGSEA, per germline. The CDR3 DNA reads TGCAGCGTTGAAGCGACGACCTACAATGAGCAGTTCTTC. Translating gives CSVEATTYNEQFF.

The chain carries TRBV19 and TRBJ2-3, with TRBD2 matching 8 bases. The J segment lost 5 bases and the V segment lost 3 bases, leaving 16 bases of the junction unmatched. Germline values: CDR1 LNHDA, CDR2 SQIVND (reference sequence). The CDR3 covers 18 residues. The chain's CDR3 is CASSIETSALPNRDTQYF. CDR3 in DNA: TGTGCCAGTAGTATTGAGACTAGCGCCCTACCAAATCGAGATACGCAGTATTTT. Filled out from reference TRBV19 and TRBJ2-3, the complete variable domain reads DGGITQSPKYLFRKEGQNVTLSCEQNLNHDAMYWYRQDPGQGLRLIYYSQIVNDFQKGDIAEGYSVSREKKESFPLTVTSAQKNPTAFYLCASSIETSALPNRDTQYFGPGTRLTVL.

The V gene is TRBV6-5, the J gene TRBJ1-2, with D possibly being TRBD1 (6 bases). In germline, CDR1 is MNHEY, CDR2 SVGAGI. The V end lost 2 bases, the J end lost 4 bases, and 11 bases lay between the germline ends. The CDR3 is made up of 14 amino acids. CDR3 loop: CASSYNRDGYGYTF. The CDR3 DNA reads TGTGCCAGCAGTTACAACAGGGATGGCTATGGCTACACCTTC.

This sequence joins TRBV11-1 and TRBJ2-3; TRBD2 matches at 12 bases. Germline CDR1 and CDR2: SGHAT and FQDESV (reference sequence). The V gene end was trimmed by 1 base and the J gene end by 7 bases; junction bases not matched to a gene: 3. This CDR3 region has 15 residues. The CDR3 loop reads CASSLGLAGVNTQYF. The CDR3 DNA follows: TGTGCCAGCAGCTTAGGACTAGCGGGAGTTAATACGCAGTATTTT.

The genes are TRBV5-1 and TRBJ1-3; maybe TRBD1 (5 bases). The CDR3 sequence is 14 residues long. CDR1 and CDR2 from the germline V gene are SGHRS and YFSETQ. Trimming removed 0 bases from V and 4 bases from J, with 8 bases in between. The CDR3 DNA is TGCGCCAGCAGCTTGGGTGACAGAGGAAACACCATATATTTT. Translation gives CASSLGDRGNTIYF.